This TCR beta chain was sequenced in a study of blood T cell repertoires in COVID-19. The CDR3 is 14 amino acids. CDR1 is SGHRS, CDR2 YFSETQ, per germline. V was shortened by 0 bases and J by 3 bases, with 9 bases between the two germline ends. Authors' processing steps: How many nucleated cells were present was estimated from reference gene primer amplification. Profiling relied on immunoSEQ multiplex PCR, and the TCRdb table lists in-frame clones only, not all of them. Clonal size and the V and J genes are those of that table, whereas D and trimming came from the DNA. The table lists 220,000 or so clones, roughly 84% of them singletons, with approximately 6.6% in the top ten.

The rearrangement links TRBV5-1 to TRBJ1-2; a weak D match, TRBD1 (5 bases). The sample taken for sequencing was PBMCs or T cells enriched from blood (not recorded which). This receptor was taken from a woman aged 40 to 49 who had recovered from COVID-19. CDR3 region: CASSLGGDYYGYTF. CDR3 nucleotide sequence: TGCGCCAGCAGCTTGGGTGGGGACTACTATGGCTACACCTTC.